The 26 T cell receptor beta chains in this list originate from one sample, sequenced in a study of blood T cell repertoires in COVID-19. Sequencing used immunoSEQ multiplex PCR; TCRdb keeps in-frame clones, though not all of them. The data hold 150,000 to 200,000 clones, with just under 90% observed a single time. The sequencing input was peripheral blood. The receptors originated from a woman in her 70s with COVID-19, enrolled during active disease.

The chain has TRBV30 and TRBJ1-6; possible D gene TRBD1, 6 bases. V was cut by 2 bases and J by 8 bases, with 19 bases left in between. Germline values: CDR1 GTSNPN, CDR2 SVGIG (reference sequence). CDR3 length equals 16 residues. The CDR3 here is CAWSQHPRGSDSPLHF. The CDR3 nucleotides are TGTGCCTGGAGTCAACACCCCAGGGGATCGGATTCACCCCTCCACTTT.

J is TRBJ1-1 and V is TRBV18, with 12 positions matching TRBD1. The ends lost 6 bases at V and 5 bases at J; junction bases unmatched: 7. This CDR3 contains 15 residues. In germline, CDR1 is KGHSH, CDR2 LQKENI. The chain's CDR3 is CASSQGTGGATEAFF. CDR3 DNA sequence: TGTGCCAGCTCCCAAGGGACAGGGGGCGCGACTGAAGCTTTCTTT. The full variable domain, its missing parts supplied by reference TRBV18 and TRBJ1-1, is NAGVMQNPRHLVRRRGQEARLRCSPMKGHSHVYWYRQLPEEGLKFMVYLQKENIIDESGMPKERFSAEFPKEGPSILRIQQVVRGDSAAYFCASSQGTGGATEAFFGQGTRLTVV.

The gene calls are TRBV7-9 and TRBJ2-3; D is perhaps TRBD2 (6 bases). V was trimmed by 5 bases and J by 4 bases, leaving 13 bases between them. The CDR3 runs 14 residues. Looked up from germline, CDR1 is SEHNR and CDR2 is FQNEAQ (reference sequence). CDR3 protein: CASSKPTGADTQYF. CDR3 DNA: TGTGCCAGCAGCAAGCCAACGGGAGCAGATACGCAGTATTTT.

The chain uses TRBV7-6 and TRBJ1-5, with D possibly being TRBD1 (5 bases). This CDR3 is built from 17 residues. The V end was cut by 1 base, the J end by 1 base, with 14 bases between. Germline loops: CDR1 SGHVS, CDR2 FNYEAQ. The CDR3 DNA follows: TGTGCCAGCAGCTTAGGACCGCAGGGTAGGAGCAATCAGCCCCAGCATTTT. Translation gives CASSLGPQGRSNQPQHF.

CDR3 sequence: CASSFLREGHEQYF. CDR3 nucleotide sequence: TGTGCCAGCAGTTTCTTGCGGGAGGGACACGAGCAGTACTTC. The J gene is TRBJ2-7, the V gene TRBV28, with 9 bases identical to TRBD2. Germline loops: CDR1 MDHEN, CDR2 SYDVKM. The CDR3 runs to 14 residues. The J segment lost 5 bases and the V segment lost 3 bases, leaving 5 bases of the junction unmatched.

V and J are TRBV18 and TRBJ1-2, with D possibly matching TRBD1 (5 bases). Trimming removed 2 bases from V and 1 base from J, with 11 bases in between. The CDR3 length is 15 residues. The V gene's germline CDR1 is KGHSH and CDR2 LQKENI. The CDR3 sequence is CASSPGGNYNYGYTF. Here the CDR3 DNA reads TGTGCCAGCTCACCAGGGGGGAACTATAACTATGGCTACACCTTC.

The chain carries TRBV30 and TRBJ2-7; no clear D. The CDR3 is made up of 12 amino acids. Trimming removed 2 bases at V and 4 bases at J, with 9 bases between. The V gene's germline CDR1 is GTSNPN and CDR2 SVGIG (reference sequence). CDR3 region: CAWSNSRYEQYF. The DNA of the CDR3 is TGTGCCTGGAGTAATAGCCGGTACGAGCAGTACTTC.

The gene calls are TRBV7-9 and TRBJ1-6; 7 nucleotides agree with TRBD1. The trim removed 8 bases at V and 7 bases at J, leaving 5 bases unmatched. This CDR3 contains 13 residues. Germline lookup yields CDR1 SEHNR and CDR2 FQNEAQ (reference sequence). Here the CDR3 reads CASGDSPNSPLHF. The CDR3 nucleotides are TGTGCCAGCGGGGACAGTCCGAATTCACCCCTCCACTTT.

The chain couples TRBV24-1 to TRBJ2-7; TRBD1 matches 7 bases. V dropped 1 base and J dropped 2; count of bases not matched to a gene: 31. The germline V gene encodes CDR1 KGHDR and CDR2 SFDVKD. The CDR3 is 24 residues long. Written as DNA, the CDR3 is TGTGCCACCAGTGATTTAATTGACGGCCCCGGGACAGCGAGAAATACTTTGGAGGCCTACGAGCAGTACTTC. This translates into CATSDLIDGPGTARNTLEAYEQYF.

J is TRBJ2-7 and V is TRBV19; 9 nucleotides align to TRBD1. The CDR3 length is 15 residues. Germline V gene data show CDR1 as LNHDA and CDR2 as SQIVND (reference sequence). Losses at the gene ends were 5 bases for V and 6 bases for J; bases not matched to a gene: 11. The chain's CDR3 is CASSPRQGVVGEQYF. The CDR3 bases are TGTGCCAGTAGTCCGCGACAGGGGGTGGTGGGCGAGCAGTACTTC.

This clone was seen once. This chain uses TRBV7-3 with TRBJ2-1, with 7 bases aligning to TRBD1. V was clipped by 5 bases and J by 0 bases; unmatched bases: 4. This CDR3 is 15 amino acids long. CDR1 is SGHTA and CDR2 is FQGTGA in the germline V gene. The CDR3 DNA follows: TGTGCCAGCAGCCCCACAGGGGACTCCTACAATGAGCAGTTCTTC. Its translation: CASSPTGDSYNEQFF.

This chain links TRBV19 with TRBJ2-2; 10 bases align to TRBD1. Looked up from germline, CDR1 is LNHDA and CDR2 is SQIVND (reference sequence). The CDR3 runs 14 residues. V shed 9 bases, J shed 4 bases, and the junction held 5 bases outside the gene matches. The CDR3 sequence: CASGTGVGTGELFF. The CDR3 coding sequence is TGTGCCAGCGGGACAGGGGTGGGCACCGGGGAGCTGTTTTTT.

J is TRBJ1-3 and V is TRBV19; D is ambiguous. The CDR3 has 15 residues. V lost 7 bases to trimming and J lost 0 bases, with 13 bases between them. CDR1 is LNHDA and CDR2 is SQIVND in the germline V gene (reference sequence). CDR3: CASTPTLGSGNTIYF. DNA of the CDR3: TGTGCCAGTACCCCGACTCTCGGCTCTGGAAACACCATATATTTT.

This clone was detected only once. The chain carries TRBV4-2 and TRBJ2-7; 7 nucleotides align to TRBD2. Germline V gene data show CDR1 as LGHNA and CDR2 as YNFKEQ. The length of the CDR3 is 16 residues. Unmatched junction bases numbered 10, after V lost 0 bases and J lost 5 bases. DNA of the CDR3: TGTGCCAGCAGCCAAGAGATGGTGGGAGGGCCCGACGAGCAGTACTTC. Translation: CASSQEMVGGPDEQYF.

The chain employs TRBV11-3 and TRBJ1-3; D is uncertain. Germline CDR1 reads SGHNT; CDR2 reads YENEEA. V was pared by 3 bases and J by 3 bases, with 15 bases between. The CDR3 sequence is 16 residues long. In nucleotides, the CDR3 is TGTGCCAGCAGCTTGGAGTCCCAAGCCCATGGAAACACCATATATTTT. Translated: CASSLESQAHGNTIYF.

V and J are TRBV5-1 and TRBJ1-5; D is ambiguous. This CDR3 is built from 15 residues. CDR1 is SGHRS and CDR2 is YFSETQ in the germline V gene. Trimming took 2 bases from V and 0 from J, leaving 9 bases between them. The CDR3 region is CASSLNSNSNQPQHF. CDR3 nucleotide sequence: TGCGCCAGCAGCTTAAACAGCAATAGCAATCAGCCCCAGCATTTT.

The rearrangement uses TRBV27 and TRBJ1-5; D is unclear. Trimming took off 5 bases at V and 4 bases at J, with 15 bases between the two ends. Germline-derived CDR1 and CDR2 are MNHEY and SMNVEV (reference sequence). This CDR3 region has 15 residues. CDR3 loop: CASSPRPGFNQPQHF. Written as DNA, the CDR3 is TGTGCCAGCAGTCCACGGCCAGGTTTTAATCAGCCCCAGCATTTT.

The CDR3 region is CASSNTGLQYNSPLHF. In DNA, the CDR3 is TGTGCCAGCAGCAATACAGGGCTTCAATATAATTCACCCCTCCACTTT. The rearrangement joins TRBV5-6 to TRBJ1-6, with D maybe TRBD1 (6 bases). The length of the CDR3 is 16 residues. Germline assignment: CDR1 SGHDT and CDR2 YYEEEE. The V and J ends lost 4 bases and 4 bases respectively, with 15 bases between them.

The rearrangement links TRBV5-1 to TRBJ2-7; D might be TRBD1 (5 bases). The CDR3 covers 13 residues. Germline CDR1 and CDR2: SGHRS and YFSETQ. Between the trimmed V and J ends, which lost 5 bases and 0 bases, there was a span of 9 bases. The CDR3 DNA sequence: TGCGCCAGCAGACAGGCGAGCTCCTACGAGCAGTACTTC. Its translation is CASRQASSYEQYF.

The count of this clone is one. The V gene is TRBV11-3, the J gene TRBJ2-1; maybe TRBD2 (5 bases). CDR1 and CDR2 (germline): SGHNT, YENEEA. V was pared by 1 base and J by 5 bases, with 9 bases between. The CDR3 sequence is 14 residues long. CDR3 bases: TGTGCCAGCAGCTTAGGTGCGACTAACAATGAGCAGTTCTTC. Translated: CASSLGATNNEQFF.

This rearrangement joins TRBV10-3 to TRBJ2-2; possibly TRBD2 for D (6 bases). This CDR3 contains 16 residues. Trimming removed 0 bases at V and 1 base at J, with 9 bases between. CDR1 and CDR2 from the germline V gene are ENHRY and SYGVKD. CDR3 loop: CAISESSSGNTGELFF. CDR3 DNA: TGTGCCATCAGTGAGTCTAGTAGCGGGAACACCGGGGAGCTGTTTTTT.

V usage is TRBV28 and J usage is TRBJ1-5; maybe TRBD1 (5 bases). The germline V gene has CDR1 MDHEN and CDR2 SYDVKM. Trimming took off 8 bases at V and 1 base at J, with 18 bases between the two ends. The CDR3 has 16 residues. Here the CDR3 DNA reads TGTGCCAGCCTATACGGGGGTGGGGGGAGCAATCAGCCCCAGCATTTT. It yields the protein CASLYGGGGSNQPQHF.

CDR3 sequence reads: CASSFPGTRTNYGYTF. The DNA for the CDR3 is TGTGCCAGTAGTTTCCCCGGGACACGTACTAACTATGGCTACACCTTC. This chain uses TRBV19 with TRBJ1-2; tentative D call: TRBD1 (6 bases). The V and J ends lost 5 bases and 0 bases respectively, with 16 bases between them. Germline values: CDR1 LNHDA, CDR2 SQIVND (reference sequence). The CDR3 runs to 16 residues.

The V gene is TRBV9, the J gene TRBJ2-1, with D perhaps matching TRBD2 (6 bases). Trimming shortened V by 7 bases and J by 0 bases, and 11 bases separated the two germline ends. CDR3 length equals 14 residues. Germline V gene data show CDR1 as SGDLS and CDR2 as YYNGEE. CDR3 DNA: TGTGCCAGCGGAGCGGGCCCCTCCTACAATGAGCAGTTCTTC. This encodes CASGAGPSYNEQFF.

CDR3 residues: CASRGEAGGFHEQYF. The CDR3, as DNA: TGTGCCAGCAGGGGGGAGGCAGGGGGCTTCCACGAGCAGTACTTC. This chain links TRBV27 with TRBJ2-7; 8 nucleotides match TRBD1. The CDR3 consists of 15 residues. V was clipped by 6 bases and J by 5 bases; unmatched bases: 12. Looked up from germline, CDR1 is MNHEY and CDR2 is SMNVEV (reference sequence).

The chain couples TRBV7-9 to TRBJ1-5, with 9 nucleotides matching TRBD1. The CDR3 consists of 17 residues. CDR1 is SEHNR and CDR2 is FQNEAQ in the germline V gene (reference sequence). The V and J ends lost 5 bases and 2 bases, in that order; junction bases with no gene match: 10. This chain's CDR3 is CASSVGETGGRNQPQHF. DNA of the CDR3: TGTGCCAGCAGCGTAGGGGAGACAGGGGGACGCAATCAGCCCCAGCATTTT. Drawing the rest from reference TRBV7-9 and TRBJ1-5, the complete variable domain is DTGVSQNPRHKITKRGQNVTFRCDPISEHNRLYWYRQTLGQGPEFLTYFQNEAQLEKSRLLSDRFSAERPKGSFSTLEIQRTEQGDSAMYLCASSVGETGGRNQPQHFGDGTRLSIL.